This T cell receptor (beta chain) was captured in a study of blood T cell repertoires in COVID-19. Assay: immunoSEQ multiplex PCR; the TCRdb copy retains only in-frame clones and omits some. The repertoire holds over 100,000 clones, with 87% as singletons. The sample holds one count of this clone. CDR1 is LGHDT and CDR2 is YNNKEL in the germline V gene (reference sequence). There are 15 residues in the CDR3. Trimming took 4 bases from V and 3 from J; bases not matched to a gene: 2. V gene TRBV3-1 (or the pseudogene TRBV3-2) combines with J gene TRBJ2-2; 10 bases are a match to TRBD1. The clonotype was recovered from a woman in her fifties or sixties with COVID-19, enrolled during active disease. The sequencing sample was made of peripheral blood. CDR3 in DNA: TGTGCCAGCAGCCGGGGGACAGGGGACACCGGGGAGCTGTTTTTT. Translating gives CASSRGTGDTGELFF.